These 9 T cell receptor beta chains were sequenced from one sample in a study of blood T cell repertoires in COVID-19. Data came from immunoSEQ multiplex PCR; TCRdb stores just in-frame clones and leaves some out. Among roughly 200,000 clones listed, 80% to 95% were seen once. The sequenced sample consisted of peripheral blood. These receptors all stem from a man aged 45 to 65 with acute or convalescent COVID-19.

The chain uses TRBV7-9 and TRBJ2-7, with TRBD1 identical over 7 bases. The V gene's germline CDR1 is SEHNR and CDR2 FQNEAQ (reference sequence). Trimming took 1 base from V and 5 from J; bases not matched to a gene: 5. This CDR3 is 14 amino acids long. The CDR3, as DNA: TGTGCCAGCAGCTTAGAGGGGGCTTACCACGAGCAGTACTTC. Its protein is CASSLEGAYHEQYF.

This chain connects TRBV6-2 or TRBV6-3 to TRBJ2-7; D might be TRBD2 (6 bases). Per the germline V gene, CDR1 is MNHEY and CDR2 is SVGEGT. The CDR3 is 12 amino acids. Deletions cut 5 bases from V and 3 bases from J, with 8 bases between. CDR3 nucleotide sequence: TGTGCCAGCAGTCACGGGGGCTACGAGCAGTACGTC. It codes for CASSHGGYEQYV.

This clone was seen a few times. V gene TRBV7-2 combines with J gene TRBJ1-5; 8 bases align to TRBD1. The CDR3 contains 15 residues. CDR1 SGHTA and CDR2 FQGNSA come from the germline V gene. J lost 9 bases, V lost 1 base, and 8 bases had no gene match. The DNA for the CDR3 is TGTGCCAGCAGCTTAGGGGGAACAGGGGGTACGCCCCAGCATTTT. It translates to CASSLGGTGGTPQHF.

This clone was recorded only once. The DNA for the CDR3 is TGTGCCAGCAGTCCAGAGACAGGGGGCGCGGGTCAGCCCCAGCATTTT. Protein sequence: CASSPETGGAGQPQHF. This chain links TRBV28 with TRBJ1-5; 10 bases align to TRBD1. This CDR3 contains 16 residues. Germline lookup yields CDR1 MDHEN and CDR2 SYDVKM. The junction had 10 bases not matched to a gene; V was cut back by 5 bases and J by 6 bases.

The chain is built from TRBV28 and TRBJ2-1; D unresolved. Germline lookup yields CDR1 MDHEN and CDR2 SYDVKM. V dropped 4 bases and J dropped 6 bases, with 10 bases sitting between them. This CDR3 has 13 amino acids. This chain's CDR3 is CASSWAALNEQFF. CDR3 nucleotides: TGTGCCAGCAGTTGGGCTGCACTCAATGAGCAGTTCTTC.

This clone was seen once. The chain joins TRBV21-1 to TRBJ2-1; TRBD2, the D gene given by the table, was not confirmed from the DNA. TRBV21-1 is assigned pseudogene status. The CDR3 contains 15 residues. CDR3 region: CASSFTSTSKNEQFF. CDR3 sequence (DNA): TGTGCCAGCAGTTTTACTAGCACCAGCAAAAATGAGCAGTTCTTC.

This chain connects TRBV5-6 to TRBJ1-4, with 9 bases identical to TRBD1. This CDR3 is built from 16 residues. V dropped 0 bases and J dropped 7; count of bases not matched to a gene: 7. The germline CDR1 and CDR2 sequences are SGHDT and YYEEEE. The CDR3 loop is CASSLVDRGRGEKLFF. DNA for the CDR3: TGTGCCAGCAGCTTGGTGGACAGGGGACGGGGTGAAAAACTGTTTTTT.

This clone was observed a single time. The CDR3 nucleotides read TGTGCCAGCAGCCAGATAGGGGGGGTAGATACGCAGTATTTT. Translated, it gives CASSQIGGVDTQYF. The chain has TRBV4-2 and TRBJ2-3; possibly TRBD2 for D (7 bases). Germline CDR1 is LGHNA and CDR2 is YNFKEQ. CDR3 size: 14 residues. The V gene lost 3 bases and the J gene lost 5 bases, with 12 bases spanning the gap.

CDR3 region: CASHGRENYGYTF. The CDR3 region has the DNA TGTGCCAGTCATGGACGGGAGAACTATGGCTACACCTTC. V is TRBV27 and J is TRBJ1-2; D not resolved. Germline V lookup: CDR1 MNHEY, CDR2 SMNVEV (reference sequence). Trimming took 9 bases from V and 2 from J, leaving 13 bases between them. The CDR3 is made up of 13 amino acids.